Below, 30 T cell receptor beta chains from the same sample are listed, as sequenced in a study of cytomegalovirus exposure and HLA in healthy donors. Use of 60 Vbeta and 13 Jbeta primers characterized the PCR. The protocol was immunoSEQ multiplex PCR, while the TCRdb copy is restricted to in-frame clones and leaves out a portion. Among over 75,000 clones listed, about three quarters were seen once. Sample: PBMCs. Source of these receptors: a man aged 55-75 years in good health and CMV-seropositive.

This clone was found a few times. The rearrangement uses TRBV4-3 and TRBJ1-6, with 9 positions matching TRBD1. Germline CDR1 and CDR2: LGHNA and YSLEER. Germline trimming cut 3 bases from V and 10 bases from J; bases unmatched to any gene: 4. The CDR3 has 14 amino acids. The CDR3 loop reads CASSQGQGESPLHF. The DNA of the CDR3 is TGCGCCAGCAGCCAGGGACAGGGAGAGTCACCCCTCCACTTT.

This chain joins TRBV27 and TRBJ2-7; tentative D call: TRBD1 (5 bases). There are 14 residues in the CDR3. Between the trimmed V and J ends, which lost 2 bases and 1 base, there was a span of 9 bases. The V gene's germline CDR1 is MNHEY and CDR2 SMNVEV (reference sequence). The CDR3 sequence: CASSLEGASYEQYF. DNA for the CDR3: TGTGCCAGCAGTTTAGAAGGGGCTTCCTACGAGCAGTACTTC.

The J gene is TRBJ2-7, the V gene TRBV30, with D possibly TRBD2 on 5 matching bases. Germline assignment: CDR1 GTSNPN and CDR2 SVGIG (reference sequence). This CDR3 is 13 amino acids long. Trimming took off 2 bases at V and 6 bases at J, with 14 bases between the two ends. This CDR3 is CAWSPLPGTEQYF. The DNA for the CDR3 is TGTGCCTGGAGTCCCCTCCCGGGAACCGAGCAGTACTTC.

V gene TRBV27 combines with J gene TRBJ2-3, with 8 bases that match TRBD1. Unmatched junction bases numbered 7, after V lost 3 bases and J lost 5 bases. The germline V gene encodes CDR1 MNHEY and CDR2 SMNVEV (reference sequence). The CDR3 is 15 residues long. CDR3 sequence: CASSFMAGGLDTQYF. Written as DNA, the CDR3 is TGTGCCAGCAGTTTTATGGCAGGGGGCTTAGATACGCAGTATTTT.

The chain joins TRBV13 to TRBJ2-1; maybe TRBD1 (5 bases). From germline, CDR1 is PRHDT and CDR2 FYEKMQ (reference sequence). The CDR3 sequence is 12 residues long. The V gene lost 3 bases and the J gene lost 8 bases, with 8 bases spanning the gap. The CDR3: CASSLQGHEQFF. The CDR3 coding sequence is TGTGCCAGCAGCTTGCAGGGCCATGAGCAGTTCTTC. The full variable domain, with the rest looked up from reference TRBV13 and TRBJ2-1, is AAGVIQSPRHLIKEKRETATLKCYPIPRHDTVYWYQQGPGQDPQFLISFYEKMQSDKGSIPDRFSAQQFSDYHSELNMSSLELGDSALYFCASSLQGHEQFFGPGTRLTVL.

Remarks on this clone: The junction departs from germline at one end; a sequencing error may be responsible. The chain joins TRBV7-7 to TRBJ2-1; possible D gene TRBD1, 5 bases. This CDR3 is built from 15 residues. Germline CDR1 is SSHAT and CDR2 is FNYEAQ (reference sequence). CDR3 nucleotides: TGTGCTAGCAGCTTAAGGCAGGAAGAGTGGGGCGCGCAGTTCTTC. It yields the protein CASSLRQEEWGAQFF.

The chain recombines TRBV19 with TRBJ2-1; 10 nucleotides match TRBD2. The V gene end was trimmed by 9 bases and the J gene end by 8 bases; junction bases not matched to a gene: 16. The CDR3 covers 16 residues. Germline V gene sequence: CDR1 LNHDA, CDR2 SQIVND (reference sequence). The CDR3 bases are TGTGCCAGCACCGACGTGACTAGCGGGCTACCCTATGAGCAGTTCTTC. Encoded protein: CASTDVTSGLPYEQFF.

This chain connects TRBV5-1 to TRBJ2-7, with D perhaps matching TRBD2 (6 bases). V lost 3 bases and J lost 6, with 13 bases in between. Germline values: CDR1 SGHRS, CDR2 YFSETQ. The CDR3 has 13 amino acids. The CDR3 sequence is CASSSREDGEQYF. The CDR3 region has the DNA TGCGCCAGCAGCTCCAGGGAGGACGGCGAGCAGTACTTC.

The CDR3 nucleotides are TGTGCCAGCAGCTTATATGGGGTATCAGACAGCCAAGACAACTATGGCTACACCTTC. Its translation: CASSLYGVSDSQDNYGYTF. The chain employs TRBV7-2 and TRBJ1-2; possibly TRBD1 for D (5 bases). From germline, CDR1 is SGHTA and CDR2 FQGNSA. Trimming shortened V by 2 bases and J by 2 bases, and 24 bases separated the two germline ends. This CDR3 region has 19 residues.

The gene calls are TRBV25-1 and TRBJ2-7; possible D gene TRBD1, 6 bases. The germline V and J ends were trimmed by 6 bases and 3 bases, with 9 bases remaining between them. This CDR3 comprises 12 residues. Per germline, CDR1 MGHDK and CDR2 SYGVNS. The CDR3 loop is CASRETGYEQYF. The CDR3 coding sequence is TGTGCCAGCAGGGAGACAGGCTACGAGCAGTACTTC.

This clone was observed a handful of times. This chain connects TRBV4-2 to TRBJ2-2, with a weak D call TRBD1 (5 bases). CDR1 is LGHNA, CDR2 YNFKEQ, per germline. CDR3 size: 14 residues. Trimming left V 0 bases short and J 5 bases short, with 7 bases between. In DNA, the CDR3 is TGTGCCAGCAGCCAAGAAAAGGGGACCGGGGAGCTGTTTTTT. Its translation is CASSQEKGTGELFF.

CDR3 residues: CSVTGKDTQYF. The CDR3 DNA is TGCAGCGTGACAGGGAAAGATACGCAGTATTTT. The chain carries TRBV29-1 and TRBJ2-3; 7 bases are a match to TRBD1. The CDR3 is made up of 11 amino acids. Trimming at V came to 6 bases and at J to 5 bases, leaving 2 bases not matched to a gene. The germline V gene encodes CDR1 SQVTM and CDR2 ANQGSEA.

This clone has more than one count but fewer than ten. The V call is TRBV2, the J call TRBJ2-7, with D tentatively TRBD1 (5 bases). Germline CDR1 reads SNHLY; CDR2 reads FYNNEI. V was cut by 7 bases and J by 3 bases, with 16 bases left in between. CDR3 size: 14 residues. DNA for the CDR3: TGTGCCAGCATAAACTCGGACAACTTCTACGAGCAGTACTTC. Translated, it gives CASINSDNFYEQYF.

Here the CDR3 reads CASSVQGSLNTGELFF. The CDR3 nucleotides read TGTGCCAGCAGCGTTCAGGGGTCGCTGAACACCGGGGAGCTGTTTTTT. The J gene is TRBJ2-2, the V gene TRBV7-2, with a weak D call TRBD1 (6 bases). Germline assignment: CDR1 SGHTA and CDR2 FQGNSA. CDR3 length: 16 amino acids. Trimming cost V 5 bases and J 1 base, with 14 bases left between them.

This clone was counted between two and nine times. The chain is built from TRBV28 and TRBJ1-5; D ambiguous. The CDR3 is 16 amino acids. Germline V gene data show CDR1 as MDHEN and CDR2 as SYDVKM. The V gene lost 5 bases and the J gene lost 7 bases, with 21 bases spanning the gap. The CDR3 nucleotides are TGTGCCAGCAGTCCAACCCCGACTGATTTTGGACAGCCCCAGCATTTT. It is translated as CASSPTPTDFGQPQHF.

This chain's CDR3 is CASSTQQGSLYGYTF. In nucleotides, the CDR3 is TGTGCCAGTAGTACCCAACAGGGGTCCCTCTATGGCTACACCTTC. The chain has TRBV19 and TRBJ1-2; 7 positions match TRBD1. The J segment lost 4 bases and the V segment lost 4 bases, leaving 9 bases of the junction unmatched. Looked up from germline, CDR1 is LNHDA and CDR2 is SQIVND (reference sequence). This CDR3 has 15 amino acids.

This clone is a singleton in its sample. This chain connects TRBV19 to TRBJ1-1; 7 nucleotides align to TRBD1. V lost 1 base, J lost 2 bases, and 10 bases stayed unmatched. CDR3 length: 17 amino acids. In germline, CDR1 is LNHDA, CDR2 SQIVND (reference sequence). The CDR3 nucleotides are TGTGCCAGTAGTATAGTTGAGGGGGCGCAGGGAAACACTGAAGCTTTCTTT. It translates to CASSIVEGAQGNTEAFF.

This clone was seen just once. The rearrangement uses TRBV4-2 and TRBJ2-3; D may be TRBD2 (7 bases). Germline V gene data show CDR1 as LGHNA and CDR2 as YNFKEQ. With 0 bases removed from V and 6 bases from J, the gap between germline ends came to 16 bases. The CDR3 covers 16 residues. For the CDR3, the DNA is TGTGCCAGCAGCCAAGATGTGGTGGGGGGGGGCGATACGCAGTATTTT. Amino acid sequence: CASSQDVVGGGDTQYF.

This chain uses TRBV6-5 with TRBJ2-2; 8 bases align to TRBD1. The CDR3 has 16 amino acids. With V trimmed by 4 bases and J by 1 base, 5 bases remained unmatched. Germline assignment: CDR1 MNHEY and CDR2 SVGAGI. The CDR3 protein is CASSFAGGKNTGELFF. Here the CDR3 DNA reads TGTGCCAGCAGTTTCGCAGGGGGCAAGAACACCGGGGAGCTGTTTTTT.

The chain links TRBV12-5 to TRBJ1-2; 8 nucleotides align to TRBD1. V trimming: 5 bases; J trimming: 8 bases; junction bases outside the gene matches: 16. The CDR3 covers 16 residues. CDR1 LGHNT and CDR2 FRNRAP come from the germline V gene. Here the CDR3 reads CASGPPQGAPREGYTF. The CDR3 nucleotides read TGTGCTAGTGGTCCTCCTCAGGGGGCGCCGCGCGAGGGCTACACCTTC.

This clone was seen only a few times. Different DNA sequences within this sample yield the same CDR3. The rearrangement uses TRBV7-6 and TRBJ1-4; 9 nucleotides agree with TRBD1. There are 14 residues in the CDR3. J gave up 6 bases and V 6 bases, and 5 bases lay outside the gene matches. The germline CDR1 and CDR2 sequences are SGHVS and FNYEAQ. DNA of the CDR3: TGTGCCAGCAGTTCGGGACAGGGTTATGAAAAACTGTTTTTT. Protein sequence: CASSSGQGYEKLFF.

This clone was seen only a few times. The chain has TRBV5-1 and TRBJ1-1; D gene unclear. V was clipped by 4 bases and J by 2 bases, with 12 bases between them. The germline gives CDR1 SGHRS, CDR2 YFSETQ. This CDR3 has 14 amino acids. DNA for the CDR3: TGCGCCAGCAGCGTGCGGGGTTCCAACACTGAAGCTTTCTTT. This sequence encodes CASSVRGSNTEAFF.

This clone has a single count. The J gene is TRBJ1-3, the V gene TRBV6-5; 8 positions match TRBD1. CDR1 and CDR2 (germline): MNHEY, SVGAGI. After removal of 5 bases from V and 2 bases from J, the junction contained 5 bases not matched to a gene. The CDR3 runs 15 residues. The CDR3 reads CASSMTGAPGNTIYF. DNA of the CDR3: TGTGCCAGCAGTATGACAGGGGCCCCTGGAAACACCATATATTTT.

This clone was detected once. The chain combines TRBV27 with TRBJ2-3; TRBD2 might be the D (5 bases). This CDR3 spans 13 amino acids. V was trimmed by 5 bases and J by 3 bases, leaving 9 bases between them. From germline, CDR1 is MNHEY and CDR2 SMNVEV (reference sequence). The CDR3 DNA follows: TGTGCCAGCAGTGATTCGGGGACAGATACGCAGTATTTT. The encoded protein is CASSDSGTDTQYF.

The genes are TRBV4-1 and TRBJ1-1; D is uncertain. Germline loops: CDR1 MGHRA, CDR2 YSYEKL. CDR3 length equals 15 residues. V was pared by 1 base and J by 3 bases, with 12 bases between. The CDR3 is CASSQGIAGDTEAFF. CDR3 nucleotide sequence: TGCGCCAGCAGCCAAGGTATCGCCGGGGACACTGAAGCTTTCTTT.

V is TRBV7-9 and J is TRBJ1-3; D ambiguous. V lost 8 bases to trimming and J lost 0 bases, with 8 bases between them. Per germline, CDR1 SEHNR and CDR2 FQNEAQ (reference sequence). There are 13 residues in the CDR3. The CDR3 protein is CASGLYSGNTIYF. DNA for the CDR3: TGTGCCAGCGGACTTTACTCTGGAAACACCATATATTTT.

This chain links TRBV6-1 with TRBJ2-1; 10 positions match TRBD2. The V and J ends lost 8 bases and 15 bases, in that order; junction bases with no gene match: 4. CDR3 length: 10 residues. CDR1 MNHNS and CDR2 SASEGT come from the germline V gene. CDR3 DNA sequence: TGTGCCAGCGTAGCGGGGGGCATGTTCTTC. As protein: CASVAGGMFF.

The sample holds a few counts of this clone. An end of the junction does not agree with germline; a read error may underlie this. The CDR3 reads CSSSLLGQGAFEEKLFF. The CDR3 bases are TGTTCCAGCAGCTTATTGGGACAGGGGGCTTTTGAGGAAAAACTGTTTTTT. The chain is built from TRBV7-9 and TRBJ1-4; 12 positions match TRBD1. The length of the CDR3 is 17 residues. Germline V gene lookup returns CDR1 SEHNR and CDR2 FQNEAQ (reference sequence).

The rearrangement joins TRBV28 to TRBJ2-7; 8 bases are a match to TRBD1. The CDR3 loop spans 13 amino acids. Trimming cost V 8 bases and J 6 bases; bases outside gene matches: 9. The germline CDR1 and CDR2 sequences are MDHEN and SYDVKM. Written as DNA, the CDR3 is TGTGCCAGCCACAGATACAGGGGGGTCGAGCAGTACTTC. This encodes CASHRYRGVEQYF. Full variable domain (rest looked up from reference TRBV28 and TRBJ2-7): DVKVTQSSRYLVKRTGEKVFLECVQDMDHENMFWYRQDPGLGLRLIYFSYDVKMKEKGDIPEGYSVSREKKERFSLILESASTNQTSMYLCASHRYRGVEQYFGPGTRLTVT.

The DNA of the CDR3 is TGTGCCAGCAGCCAGGACAGGGGGCGATCACCCCTCCACTTT. Translated, it gives CASSQDRGRSPLHF. The chain combines TRBV5-4 with TRBJ1-6, with 11 bases that match TRBD1. The CDR3 runs 14 residues. V lost 4 bases, J lost 10 bases, and 4 bases stayed unmatched. Germline assignment: CDR1 SGHNT and CDR2 YYREEE (reference sequence).